The 14 T cell receptor beta chains below all came from one sample that was sequenced in a study of cytomegalovirus exposure and HLA in healthy donors. Both 60 Vbeta primers and 13 Jbeta primers went into the PCR. Generated by immunoSEQ multiplex PCR, the TCRdb table keeps only in-frame clones and is missing some. The sample includes roughly 250,000 clones, 70% to 90% of them seen just once. The sequenced sample was PBMCs. Receptors originate from a woman in her forties in good health and CMV-seropositive.

The gene calls are TRBV19 and TRBJ2-1; D unclear. Trimming pared 5 bases from V and 0 bases from J, leaving 8 bases between. Germline CDR1 is LNHDA and CDR2 is SQIVND (reference sequence). CDR3 size: 14 residues. This chain's CDR3 is CASSPGYSYNEQFF. For the CDR3, the DNA is TGTGCCAGTAGTCCAGGTTACTCCTACAATGAGCAGTTCTTC.

This sequence joins TRBV30 and TRBJ2-7, with TRBD2 identical over 11 bases. CDR1 and CDR2 from the germline V gene are GTSNPN and SVGIG (reference sequence). The CDR3 has 13 amino acids. V was pared by 3 bases and J by 2 bases, with 0 bases of the junction left unmatched. The DNA for the CDR3 is TGTGCCTGGAGACTAGCGGGGGCCTACGAGCAGTACTTC. Its translation is CAWRLAGAYEQYF. Looking up the rest from reference TRBV30 and TRBJ2-7 gives the full variable domain: SQTIHQWPATLVQPVGSPLSLECTVEGTSNPNLYWYRQAAGRGLQLLFYSVGIGQISSEVPQNLSASRPQDRQFILSSKKLLLSDSGFYLCAWRLAGAYEQYFGPGTRLTVT.

V usage is TRBV29-1 and J usage is TRBJ1-1; the D is unclear. Trimming took 7 bases from V and 4 from J, leaving 19 bases between them. CDR1 is SQVTM and CDR2 is ANQGSEA in the germline V gene. The CDR3 is 14 amino acids. CDR3 nucleotides: TGCAGCGCAGTAGGCTCAGGCCGGGGCACTGAAGCTTTCTTT. This translates into CSAVGSGRGTEAFF.

The CDR3 sequence is CASSLSAGGSEQYF. The CDR3, as DNA: TGTGCCAGCAGTTTATCTGCGGGAGGGAGCGAGCAGTACTTC. This rearrangement joins TRBV28 to TRBJ2-7; 9 bases fit TRBD2. CDR1 is MDHEN, CDR2 SYDVKM, per germline. With 1 base clipped from V and 6 bases from J, the junction kept 4 bases outside the gene matches. This CDR3 comprises 14 residues.

V and J are TRBV5-1 and TRBJ2-7; 12 bases are shared with TRBD2. The CDR3 runs to 17 residues. CDR1 and CDR2 (germline): SGHRS, YFSETQ. V trimming: 0 bases; J trimming: 5 bases; junction bases outside the gene matches: 9. In DNA, the CDR3 is TGCGCCAGCAGCTTGGAACTAGCGGGAGGCCAGGTCCACGAGCAGTACTTC. The encoded protein is CASSLELAGGQVHEQYF.

This clone turned up a few times. The chain couples TRBV4-3 to TRBJ2-1; no reliable D call. CDR1 and CDR2 (germline): LGHNA, YSLEER. V was pared by 0 bases and J by 2 bases, with 20 bases between. The CDR3 is 19 amino acids. CDR3 DNA sequence: TGCGCCAGCAGCCAAGAGAATGCTTACTCGGTTTTTGCCTACAATGAGCAGTTCTTC. Its translation is CASSQENAYSVFAYNEQFF.

In its sample, this clone was seen once. V and J are TRBV11-2 and TRBJ2-7, with D tentatively TRBD1 (5 bases). The CDR3 covers 15 residues. CDR1 and CDR2 (germline): SGHAT, FQNNGV. Trimming cost V 2 bases and J 3 bases, with 14 bases left between them. CDR3 in DNA: TGTGCCAGCAGCTTATATAGGGGTGAACACTACGAGCAGTACTTC. Amino acids: CASSLYRGEHYEQYF.

This clone was detected a few times. This chain joins TRBV28 and TRBJ1-1; D remains ambiguous. Germline V gene data show CDR1 as MDHEN and CDR2 as SYDVKM. The CDR3 extends over 15 amino acids. V lost 6 bases to trimming and J lost 4 bases, with 18 bases between them. The CDR3 reads CASSQRAFSGTEAFF. DNA of the CDR3: TGTGCCAGCAGCCAGCGGGCGTTTTCGGGCACTGAAGCTTTCTTT.

The chain links TRBV28 to TRBJ1-3, with D possibly being TRBD1 (6 bases). CDR1 and CDR2 (germline): MDHEN, SYDVKM. Trimming left V 5 bases short and J 0 bases short, with 14 bases between. The CDR3 loop spans 16 amino acids. In DNA form, the CDR3 reads TGTGCCAGCAGTCTTGACAGGCCCCTCTCTGGAAACACCATATATTTT. Residues: CASSLDRPLSGNTIYF.

The chain uses TRBV6-1 and TRBJ1-1; D gene unclear. The CDR3 covers 13 residues. V was cut by 7 bases and J by 1 base, with 10 bases left in between. Germline V gene data show CDR1 as MNHNS and CDR2 as SASEGT. CDR3 coding DNA: TGTGCCAGCACCCTAATAGAGAACACTGAAGCTTTCTTT. Its protein product is CASTLIENTEAFF.

The chain links TRBV7-6 to TRBJ2-2; 7 nucleotides align to TRBD2. V was pared by 5 bases and J by 2 bases, with 5 bases of the junction left unmatched. The CDR3 is made up of 15 amino acids. The germline V gene encodes CDR1 SGHVS and CDR2 FNYEAQ. The CDR3 DNA is TGTGCCAGCAGCGCGGGACTAATTAACACCGGGGAGCTGTTTTTT. It is translated as CASSAGLINTGELFF.

J is TRBJ2-5 and V is TRBV29-1; maybe TRBD1 (6 bases). Looked up from germline, CDR1 is SQVTM and CDR2 is ANQGSEA. V lost 1 base, J lost 1 base, and 13 bases lay in between. There are 15 residues in the CDR3. The CDR3 is CSVEVGTRAQETQYF. In DNA form, the CDR3 reads TGCAGCGTTGAAGTGGGGACAAGGGCCCAAGAGACCCAGTACTTC.

The gene calls are TRBV7-8 and TRBJ2-7, with D possibly matching TRBD2 (6 bases). V was trimmed by 4 bases and J by 6 bases, leaving 19 bases between them. CDR1 is SGHVS and CDR2 is FQNEAQ in the germline V gene. The CDR3 covers 15 residues. In DNA, the CDR3 is TGTGCCAGCAGCTATAGACCGGGACTGCCCCTCGAGCAGTACTTC. Its protein is CASSYRPGLPLEQYF.

The rearrangement joins TRBV29-1 to TRBJ2-7, with 9 bases lining up with TRBD2. V lost 6 bases to trimming and J lost 7 bases; unmatched junction nucleotides: 13. The CDR3 loop spans 14 amino acids. From germline, CDR1 is SQVTM and CDR2 ANQGSEA. CDR3 DNA: TGCAGCGTCGGGCCCGGCGGCGGGAGGGGTGAGCAGTACTTC. It is translated as CSVGPGGGRGEQYF.